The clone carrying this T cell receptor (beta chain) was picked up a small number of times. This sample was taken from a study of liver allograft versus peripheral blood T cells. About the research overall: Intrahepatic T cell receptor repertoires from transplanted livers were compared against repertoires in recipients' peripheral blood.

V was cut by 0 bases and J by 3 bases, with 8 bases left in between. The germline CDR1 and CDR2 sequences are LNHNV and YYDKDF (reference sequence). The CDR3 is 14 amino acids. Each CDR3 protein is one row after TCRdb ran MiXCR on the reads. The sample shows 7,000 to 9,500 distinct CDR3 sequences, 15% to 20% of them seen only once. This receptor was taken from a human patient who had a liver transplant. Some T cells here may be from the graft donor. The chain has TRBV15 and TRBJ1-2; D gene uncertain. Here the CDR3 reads CATSRDQSYYGYTF. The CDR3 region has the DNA TGTGCCACCAGCAGAGACCAGAGTTACTATGGCTACACCTTC.